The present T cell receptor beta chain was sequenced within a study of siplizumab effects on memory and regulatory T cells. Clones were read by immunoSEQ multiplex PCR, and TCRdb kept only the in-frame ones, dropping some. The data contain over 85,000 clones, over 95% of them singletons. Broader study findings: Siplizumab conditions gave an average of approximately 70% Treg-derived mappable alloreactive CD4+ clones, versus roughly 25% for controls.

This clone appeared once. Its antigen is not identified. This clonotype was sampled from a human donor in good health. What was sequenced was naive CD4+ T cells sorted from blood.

The CDR3: CASSSFRGLSGELFF. CDR3 in DNA: TGTGCCAGCAGTTCCTTCAGGGGGCTATCCGGGGAGCTGTTTTTT. The rearrangement links TRBV27 to TRBJ2-2; 8 nucleotides line up with TRBD1. This CDR3 spans 15 amino acids. CDR1 and CDR2 from the germline V gene are MNHEY and SMNVEV (reference sequence). J gave up 6 bases and V 4 bases, and 7 bases lay outside the gene matches.